Listed here are 14 T cell receptor beta chains from one sample, sequenced in a study of cytomegalovirus exposure and HLA in healthy donors. The PCR employed 60 Vbeta primers together with 13 Jbeta primers. Clones were read by immunoSEQ multiplex PCR, and TCRdb kept only the in-frame ones, dropping some. The data hold tens of thousands of clones, with roughly 70% observed a single time. Sequencing was done on a sample of PBMCs. These receptors were collected from a man aged 55 to 70 in good health and CMV-seropositive.

This rearrangement joins TRBV7-2 to TRBJ2-7; 8 bases match TRBD2. The CDR3 is made up of 15 amino acids. J gave up 5 bases and V 5 bases, and 11 bases lay outside the gene matches. Germline V gene lookup returns CDR1 SGHTA and CDR2 FQGNSA. The CDR3 loop is CASSPGGGSLHEQYF. The CDR3 DNA is TGTGCCAGCAGCCCGGGGGGGGGCAGCCTACACGAGCAGTACTTC.

The chain uses TRBV5-4 and TRBJ2-3; 8 bases fit TRBD2. The germline CDR1 and CDR2 sequences are SGHNT and YYREEE (reference sequence). This CDR3 has 14 amino acids. V lost 4 bases, J lost 6 bases, and 7 bases stayed unmatched. CDR3 sequence reads: CASSAGGVSDTQYF. The CDR3 nucleotides read TGTGCCAGCAGCGCCGGGGGGGTTTCGGATACGCAGTATTTT.

The V and J genes are TRBV5-6 and TRBJ2-3, with a weak D call TRBD1 (6 bases). The CDR3 sequence is 15 residues long. With 4 bases removed from V and 5 bases from J, the gap between germline ends came to 17 bases. Germline CDR1 and CDR2: SGHDT and YYEEEE. CDR3 residues: CASSQGQGQGDTQYF. CDR3 DNA sequence: TGTGCCAGCAGCCAGGGCCAGGGGCAGGGAGATACGCAGTATTTT.

The genes are TRBV7-9 and TRBJ1-4; TRBD1 matches at 10 bases. The CDR3 has 16 amino acids. V trimming: 5 bases; J trimming: 4 bases; junction bases outside the gene matches: 7. Looked up from germline, CDR1 is SEHNR and CDR2 is FQNEAQ (reference sequence). Written as DNA, the CDR3 is TGTGCCAGCAGCCAGGGACAGGGGTACGGTAATGAAAAACTGTTTTTT. Its translation is CASSQGQGYGNEKLFF.

The chain links TRBV9 to TRBJ2-5; 7 bases are a match to TRBD2. CDR1 and CDR2 (germline): SGDLS, YYNGEE. The CDR3 has 15 amino acids. V was clipped by 5 bases and J by 3 bases; unmatched bases: 10. Here the CDR3 reads CASSRTGTKKETQYF. CDR3 coding DNA: TGTGCCAGCAGTCGAACCGGGACTAAAAAAGAGACCCAGTACTTC.

J is TRBJ1-4 and V is TRBV7-9, with D maybe TRBD1 (6 bases). V shed 10 bases and J shed 3 bases, with 12 bases lying between them. The germline V gene encodes CDR1 SEHNR and CDR2 FQNEAQ (reference sequence). This CDR3 spans 13 amino acids. CDR3 protein: CATKQGPNEKLFF. As DNA, the CDR3 is TGTGCCACTAAACAGGGCCCTAATGAAAAACTGTTTTTT.

This clone was detected once. The V call is TRBV5-4, the J call TRBJ2-5; 8 bases align to TRBD2. This CDR3 is 17 amino acids long. Germline lookup yields CDR1 SGHNT and CDR2 YYREEE (reference sequence). J was trimmed by 4 bases and V by 4 bases; bases with no gene match: 15. This chain's CDR3 is CASSPAGRGGSGETQYF. CDR3 sequence (DNA): TGTGCCAGCAGCCCGGCCGGTCGGGGGGGTAGTGGAGAGACCCAGTACTTC.

This clone was recorded only once. CDR3 sequence: CVSLDRTSEQYF. In DNA, the CDR3 is TGTGTCAGTCTTGACAGGACGAGCGAGCAGTACTTC. The chain has TRBV28 and TRBJ2-7, with D possibly TRBD1 on 6 matching bases. Germline V gene lookup returns CDR1 MDHEN and CDR2 SYDVKM. CDR3 size: 12 residues. The full variable domain, with the rest looked up from reference TRBV28 and TRBJ2-7, is DVKVTQSSRYLVKRTGEKVFLECVQDMDHENMFWYRQDPGLGLRLIYFSYDVKMKEKGDIPEGYSVSREKKERFSLILESASTNQTSMYLCVSLDRTSEQYFGPGTRLTVT.

This clone was counted between two and nine times. This rearrangement joins TRBV27 to TRBJ1-5; possibly TRBD1 for D (6 bases). The germline V and J ends were trimmed by 5 bases and 1 base, with 12 bases remaining between them. The CDR3 is made up of 15 amino acids. Germline CDR1 and CDR2: MNHEY and SMNVEV (reference sequence). The CDR3 DNA reads as TGTGCCAGCAGTCCAGGGGCATGGAGCAATCAGCCCCAGCATTTT. Translating it yields CASSPGAWSNQPQHF.

The chain uses TRBV5-1 and TRBJ1-6, with D possibly matching TRBD1 (5 bases). This CDR3 has 16 residues. V dropped 0 bases and J dropped 8 bases, with 15 bases sitting between them. Germline CDR1 and CDR2: SGHRS and YFSETQ. This chain's CDR3 is CASSLVIMGRDSPLHF. DNA for the CDR3: TGCGCCAGCAGCTTGGTGATCATGGGCAGGGATTCACCCCTCCACTTT.

V and J are TRBV6-1 and TRBJ2-2; D is unresolved. CDR3 size: 14 residues. V was trimmed by 2 bases and J by 7 bases, leaving 11 bases between them. The germline V gene has CDR1 MNHNS and CDR2 SASEGT. CDR3 bases: TGTGCCAGCAGTGAACTAGGTGGTGGCGGGGAGCTGTTTTTT. Protein sequence: CASSELGGGGELFF.

The chain's CDR3 is CASSYDRGLGEKLFF. The CDR3, as DNA: TGTGCCAGCAGCTATGACAGGGGGCTCGGAGAAAAACTGTTTTTT. V is TRBV11-2 and J is TRBJ1-4, with TRBD1 matching 10 bases. V was clipped by 4 bases and J by 8 bases; unmatched bases: 7. Germline CDR1 and CDR2: SGHAT and FQNNGV. There are 15 residues in the CDR3. Together with reference TRBV11-2 and TRBJ1-4, the CDR3 gives the full variable domain: EAGVAQSPRYKIIEKRQSVAFWCNPISGHATLYWYQQILGQGPKLLIQFQNNGVVDDSQLPKDRFSAERLKGVDSTLKIQPAKLEDSAVYLCASSYDRGLGEKLFFGSGTQLSVL.

This clone occurred many times. The rearrangement links TRBV6-6 to TRBJ1-1, with a tentative D call TRBD1 (5 bases). Germline values: CDR1 MNHNY, CDR2 SVGAGI (reference sequence). Trimming cost V 6 bases and J 2 bases, with 10 bases left between them. There are 13 residues in the CDR3. DNA of the CDR3: TGTGCCAGCAGCCCTTGGACAAACACTGAAGCTTTCTTT. Protein sequence: CASSPWTNTEAFF.

The chain employs TRBV11-2 and TRBJ2-7, with D perhaps TRBD2 (5 bases). The CDR3 length is 16 residues. The V end was cut by 1 base, the J end by 0 bases, with 13 bases between. CDR1 and CDR2 (germline): SGHAT, FQNNGV. CDR3 in amino acids: CASSLVGRAPSYEQYF. For the CDR3, the DNA is TGTGCCAGCAGCTTAGTTGGGCGGGCGCCCTCCTACGAGCAGTACTTC.